Below are 27 T cell receptor beta chains sequenced from a single sample in a study of T cells expressing NK-cell markers. TCRdb re-called the 5' RACE reads and gives one entry per CDR3 protein, without DNA. The sample table sets out 550,000 to 600,000 distinct CDR3 sequences. Sequences were obtained from blood T cells: a sorted CD56 or NKG2C T cell subset, CD4+ or CD8+ T cells, or bulk PBMC T cells (not recorded which). These receptors were obtained from a young man in good health.

The chain employs TRBV12-3 or TRBV12-4 and TRBJ1-1. The CDR3 runs to 13 residues. The CDR3 here is CASTAGRNTEAFF.

This chain connects TRBV15 to TRBJ2-3. Germline lookup yields CDR1 LNHNV and CDR2 YYDKDF (reference sequence). The CDR3 runs 13 residues. The CDR3 reads CATSRGGGDTQYF.

V gene TRBV25-1 combines with J gene TRBJ2-1; the TRBD1 assignment by TCRdb is unverifiable without DNA. This CDR3 region has 14 residues. In germline, CDR1 is MGHDK, CDR2 SYGVNS. CDR3 protein: CASRGQGFMNEQFF.

The chain couples TRBV6-5 to TRBJ2-2; TCRdb returns TRBD1, unconfirmable since there is no DNA. CDR3 size: 14 residues. The germline CDR1 and CDR2 sequences are MNHEY and SVGAGI. CDR3 sequence: CASSYDPGSGELFF.

The V call is TRBV19, the J call TRBJ2-1; TCRdb calls TRBD1, which cannot be checked without DNA. The CDR3 is 15 amino acids. The germline gives CDR1 LNHDA, CDR2 SQIVND (reference sequence). CDR3 in amino acids: CASSIARDRYNEQFF.

This rearrangement joins TRBV20-1 to TRBJ2-7; absent DNA, TCRdb's TRBD2 call cannot be checked. The CDR3 length is 17 residues. Germline CDR1 and CDR2: DFQATT and SNEGSKA (reference sequence). CDR3 residues: CSARDWKTSGISYEQYF.

J is TRBJ1-5 and V is TRBV28; with no DNA, the TCRdb D assignment of TRBD1 cannot be verified. Germline CDR1 MDHEN, CDR2 SYDVKM. The CDR3 length is 11 residues. CDR3: CATLSPGPMHF.

The rearrangement joins TRBV5-5 to TRBJ2-1; TCRdb indicates TRBD1, and absent DNA this call remains unverified. This CDR3 has 16 residues. Looked up from germline, CDR1 is SGHKS and CDR2 is YYEKEE (reference sequence). Here the CDR3 reads CASSLLLTAPYNEQFF.

V usage is TRBV20-1 and J usage is TRBJ2-5; TCRdb designates TRBD1, a call that cannot be tested without DNA. Germline CDR1 reads DFQATT; CDR2 reads SNEGSKA (reference sequence). This CDR3 comprises 14 residues. CDR3 sequence reads: CSARDGTPQETQYF.

The rearrangement uses TRBV5-5 and TRBJ1-5. This CDR3 contains 14 residues. Germline V gene lookup returns CDR1 SGHKS and CDR2 YYEKEE (reference sequence). The CDR3 sequence is CASSWSGGQQPQHF. The whole variable domain, filled in from reference TRBV5-5 and TRBJ1-5, reads DAGVTQSPTHLIKTRGQQVTLRCSPISGHKSVSWYQQVLGQGPQFIFQYYEKEERGRGNFPDRFSARQFPNYSSELNVNALLLGDSALYLCASSWSGGQQPQHFGDGTRLSIL.

This chain links TRBV30 with TRBJ2-1. CDR3 length: 16 residues. CDR1 and CDR2 (germline): GTSNPN, SVGIG (reference sequence). CDR3 region: CAWSHESGSPYNEQFF.

CDR3 in amino acids: CASSLSPGASYEQYF. The chain has TRBV7-2 and TRBJ2-7; TCRdb reports TRBD1, a call that lacks DNA to check it against. The CDR3 totals 15 residues. Germline V lookup: CDR1 SGHTA, CDR2 FQGNSA.

The V and J genes are TRBV27 and TRBJ2-1; TCRdb calls TRBD2, which cannot be checked without DNA. Germline values: CDR1 MNHEY, CDR2 SMNVEV (reference sequence). The CDR3 has 18 amino acids. CDR3 amino acids: CASSLPVAVAGGHNEQFF.

The V and J genes are TRBV19 and TRBJ2-2; no DNA is available, so the TRBD1 call from TCRdb remains unchecked. The CDR3 has 16 amino acids. The germline gives CDR1 LNHDA, CDR2 SQIVND (reference sequence). The CDR3 spells CASSIPAGSSTGELFF.

The rearrangement uses TRBV9 and TRBJ1-1; with no DNA, the TCRdb D assignment of TRBD1 cannot be verified. CDR1 SGDLS and CDR2 YYNGEE come from the germline V gene. The CDR3 has 13 residues. The CDR3 is CASSVTGNTEAFF. Variable domain in full (rest from reference TRBV9 and TRBJ1-1): DSGVTQTPKHLITATGQRVTLRCSPRSGDLSVYWYQQSLDQGLQFLIQYYNGEERAKGNILERFSAQQFPDLHSELNLSSLELGDSALYFCASSVTGNTEAFFGQGTRLTVV.

This sequence joins TRBV10-2 and TRBJ2-5; the D call of TRBD1 rests on TCRdb alone, since no DNA is present to check it. This CDR3 region has 16 residues. Germline V gene data show CDR1 as WSHSY and CDR2 as SAAADI. The CDR3: CASSEWTGGFQETQYF.

The chain's CDR3 is CASRKASGQETQYF. V usage is TRBV27 and J usage is TRBJ2-5; TCRdb selects TRBD2, and the lack of DNA leaves this call unchecked. The CDR3 contains 14 residues. Germline CDR1 reads MNHEY; CDR2 reads SMNVEV (reference sequence).

The genes are TRBV24-1 and TRBJ2-5. Germline V gives CDR1 KGHDR, CDR2 SFDVKD. The CDR3 loop spans 14 amino acids. The CDR3 sequence is CATSDPGTEETQYF.

This chain connects TRBV6-5 to TRBJ2-1; the TRBD2 assignment by TCRdb is unverifiable without DNA. Germline CDR1 and CDR2: MNHEY and SVGAGI. CDR3 length: 15 residues. This CDR3 is CASSHGPWEGNEQFF.

The chain links TRBV12-3 or TRBV12-4 to TRBJ2-1; absent DNA, TCRdb's TRBD2 call cannot be checked. The CDR3 extends over 16 amino acids. Here the CDR3 reads CASRPGEGFSYNEQFF.

This sequence joins TRBV4-1 and TRBJ2-1. This CDR3 is built from 13 residues. CDR1 and CDR2 (germline): MGHRA, YSYEKL. The CDR3 here is CASSQVSAVEQFF.

The V and J genes are TRBV27 and TRBJ2-1; lacking DNA, the TRBD1 call made by TCRdb goes unchecked. CDR1 and CDR2 (germline): MNHEY, SMNVEV (reference sequence). This CDR3 has 15 residues. The CDR3: CASSLLGRVGNEQFF.

V usage is TRBV29-1 and J usage is TRBJ1-1; TCRdb picks TRBD1, but there is no DNA to check that call. CDR3 length equals 13 residues. Germline CDR1 and CDR2: SQVTM and ANQGSEA. CDR3: CSVDPGGEVRAFF.

This chain links TRBV28 with TRBJ2-5; TCRdb's D gene call, TRBD2, goes unchecked for lack of DNA. Per the germline V gene, CDR1 is MDHEN and CDR2 is SYDVKM. The CDR3 sequence is 14 residues long. This chain's CDR3 is CASSGGFTLETQYF.

This CDR3 is CATSESLTSGRGDEQFF. V usage is TRBV24-1 and J usage is TRBJ2-1; the TRBD2 assignment by TCRdb is unverifiable without DNA. The germline V gene has CDR1 KGHDR and CDR2 SFDVKD. This CDR3 is 17 amino acids long.

V gene TRBV10-3 combines with J gene TRBJ2-1; TCRdb reports TRBD2, a call that lacks DNA to check it against. The CDR3 runs to 17 residues. The germline gives CDR1 ENHRY, CDR2 SYGVKD. The CDR3 loop is CAISGPSGRASYNEQFF.

The chain employs TRBV24-1 and TRBJ2-7; TCRdb's assignment of TRBD1 cannot be checked, as there is no DNA. Per the germline V gene, CDR1 is KGHDR and CDR2 is SFDVKD. This CDR3 is 17 amino acids long. CDR3 protein: CANGTGRLAGGFYEQYF.